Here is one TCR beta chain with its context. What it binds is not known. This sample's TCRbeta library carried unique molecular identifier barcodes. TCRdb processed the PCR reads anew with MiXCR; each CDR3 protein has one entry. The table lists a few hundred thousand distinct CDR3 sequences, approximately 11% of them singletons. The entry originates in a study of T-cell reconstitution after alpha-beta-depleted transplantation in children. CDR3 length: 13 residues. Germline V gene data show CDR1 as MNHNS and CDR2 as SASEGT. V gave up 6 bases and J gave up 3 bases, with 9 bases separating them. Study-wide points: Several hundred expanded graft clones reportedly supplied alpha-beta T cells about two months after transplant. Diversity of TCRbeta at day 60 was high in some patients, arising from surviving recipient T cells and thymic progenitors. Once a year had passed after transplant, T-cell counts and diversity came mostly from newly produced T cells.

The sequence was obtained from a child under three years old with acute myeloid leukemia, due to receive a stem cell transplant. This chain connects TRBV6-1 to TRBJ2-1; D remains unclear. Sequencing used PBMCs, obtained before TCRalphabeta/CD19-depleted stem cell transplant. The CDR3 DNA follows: TGTGCCAGCAGCCTCTACAACTACAATGAGCAGTTCTTC. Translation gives CASSLYNYNEQFF.